This entry lists 8 T cell receptor beta chains sequenced from one sample in a study of blood T cells in healthy people across ages. The authors ran a second PCR of about 6 to 11 cycles using a sample-barcoded 5' primer and a J-beta primer mix. A single record per CDR3 protein comes from TCRdb applying MiXCR to the 5' RACE reads. The sample includes under 2,000,000 distinct CDR3 sequences, less than 50% of them seen just once. The specimen sequenced was blood. The receptor source for this set is a middle-aged woman in good health.

The CDR3 spells CAIRPTGWTEAFF. CDR3 nucleotides: TGTGCCATAAGGCCGACAGGGTGGACTGAAGCTTTCTTT. The V call is TRBV6-5, the J call TRBJ1-1; TRBD1 aligns across 7 bases. The germline V gene has CDR1 MNHEY and CDR2 SVGAGI. CDR3 size: 13 residues. V dropped 10 bases and J dropped 5; count of bases not matched to a gene: 10.

The rearrangement joins TRBV7-2 to TRBJ1-1; TRBD1 matches at 9 bases. Per germline, CDR1 SGHTA and CDR2 FQGNSA. Trimming removed 5 bases from V and 3 bases from J; junction bases left unmatched: 1. The CDR3 is 13 residues long. The CDR3 loop reads CASSGDRDTEAFF. The CDR3 nucleotides are TGTGCCAGCAGCGGGGACAGGGACACTGAAGCTTTCTTT. Full variable domain (missing parts from reference TRBV7-2 and TRBJ1-1): GAGVSQSPSNKVTEKGKDVELRCDPISGHTALYWYRQSLGQGLEFLIYFQGNSAPDKSGLPSDRFSAERTGGSVSTLTIQRTQQEDSAVYLCASSGDRDTEAFFGQGTRLTVV.

Only a few counts were recorded for this clonotype. The V gene is TRBV7-2, the J gene TRBJ2-1; 8 nucleotides agree with TRBD1. Germline-derived CDR1 and CDR2 are SGHTA and FQGNSA. The CDR3 covers 14 residues. With 5 bases clipped from V and 8 bases from J, the junction kept 8 bases outside the gene matches. CDR3 region: CASSLGQGLDEQFF. CDR3 in DNA: TGTGCCAGCAGCCTCGGACAGGGTTTGGATGAGCAGTTCTTC.

This clonotype appeared a few times. This chain uses TRBV28 with TRBJ2-3; 13 nucleotides agree with TRBD2. Trimming at V came to 5 bases and at J to 0 bases, leaving 5 bases not matched to a gene. Germline loops: CDR1 MDHEN, CDR2 SYDVKM. CDR3 length equals 17 residues. CDR3 in DNA: TGTGCCAGCAGTACCAGACTAGCGGGGGGAAGCACAGATACGCAGTATTTT. Its translation: CASSTRLAGGSTDTQYF. Using reference TRBV28 and TRBJ2-3 for the parts outside the CDR3, the full variable domain is DVKVTQSSRYLVKRTGEKVFLECVQDMDHENMFWYRQDPGLGLRLIYFSYDVKMKEKGDIPEGYSVSREKKERFSLILESASTNQTSMYLCASSTRLAGGSTDTQYFGPGTRLTVL.

V is TRBV7-2 and J is TRBJ2-3; 8 bases map to TRBD2. CDR1 is SGHTA and CDR2 is FQGNSA in the germline V gene. After removal of 5 bases from V and 5 bases from J, the junction contained 6 bases not matched to a gene. There are 14 residues in the CDR3. The CDR3 DNA sequence: TGTGCCAGCAGCCGGGGGGGGCGGAGAGATACGCAGTATTTT. Its translation is CASSRGGRRDTQYF.

Only a few counts were recorded for this clonotype. J is TRBJ2-3 and V is TRBV25-1; D unclear. Germline CDR1 and CDR2: MGHDK and SYGVNS. The length of the CDR3 is 15 residues. Trimming removed 4 bases at V and 0 bases at J, with 11 bases between. The CDR3 DNA follows: TGTGCCAGCAGTGTCGGCGCCCGGAGCACAGATACGCAGTATTTT. Translating gives CASSVGARSTDTQYF. The full variable domain, with the rest looked up from reference TRBV25-1 and TRBJ2-3, is EADIYQTPRYLVIGTGKKITLECSQTMGHDKMYWYQQDPGMELHLIHYSYGVNSTEKGDLSSESTVSRIRTEHFPLTLESARPSHTSQYLCASSVGARSTDTQYFGPGTRLTVL.

Regarding this clonotype: Being one base from a much bigger clone, this may be a read error. V and J are TRBV29-1 and TRBJ2-5; the match to TRBD1 covers 7 bases. The CDR3 spans 13 residues. Looked up from germline, CDR1 is SQVTM and CDR2 is ANQGSEA. CDR3 protein: CSLTGVGKETRYF. CDR3 DNA: TGCAGCTTAACAGGGGTGGGGAAAGAGACCCGGTACTTC.

This clonotype has more than one count but fewer than ten. The rearrangement uses TRBV20-1 and TRBJ2-4; the D call may be TRBD1 or TRBD2 (5 bases each). Germline V lookup: CDR1 DFQATT, CDR2 SNEGSKA (reference sequence). V dropped 0 bases and J dropped 7 bases, with 13 bases sitting between them. CDR3 size: 14 residues. CDR3 region: CSAREGGWGNIQYF. CDR3 sequence (DNA): TGCAGTGCTAGAGAAGGAGGATGGGGCAACATTCAGTACTTC.